The clone carrying this TCR beta chain was detected only a few times. Antigen unknown. The sample originates from a study of T cell repertoires in cytomegalovirus infection. Study context: CMV epitopes in the study were HLA-C-restricted (recently identified) and HLA-B-restricted (well studied). CMV infection plus the matching HLA type was flagged by public TCR beta signatures. Study-level findings and limits: In two of eight donors, the top clonotype was HLA-C-restricted CMV-specific. People with CMV and the relevant HLA were identified by cumulative public TCR beta family frequency.

Via MiXCR, TCRdb re-called the reads, giving one row per CDR3 protein. Of around 750,000 distinct CDR3 sequences in the sample, around a third were seen once. CDR3 length equals 13 residues. Trimming removed 4 bases at V and 6 bases at J, with 12 bases between. Per germline, CDR1 SGHTA and CDR2 FQGNSA. The sequences come from cultured CD8+ T cells from PBMCs, collected from culture after CMV antigen stimulation. V and J are TRBV7-2 and TRBJ1-2; D is uncertain. This sequence originates from a human donor in good health (CMV status not recorded). Some clones in this sample may be carry-over from other donors' samples. The CDR3 bases are TGTGCCAGCAGCTCCCTCCTACGGGATGGCTACACCTTC. It yields the protein CASSSLLRDGYTF.